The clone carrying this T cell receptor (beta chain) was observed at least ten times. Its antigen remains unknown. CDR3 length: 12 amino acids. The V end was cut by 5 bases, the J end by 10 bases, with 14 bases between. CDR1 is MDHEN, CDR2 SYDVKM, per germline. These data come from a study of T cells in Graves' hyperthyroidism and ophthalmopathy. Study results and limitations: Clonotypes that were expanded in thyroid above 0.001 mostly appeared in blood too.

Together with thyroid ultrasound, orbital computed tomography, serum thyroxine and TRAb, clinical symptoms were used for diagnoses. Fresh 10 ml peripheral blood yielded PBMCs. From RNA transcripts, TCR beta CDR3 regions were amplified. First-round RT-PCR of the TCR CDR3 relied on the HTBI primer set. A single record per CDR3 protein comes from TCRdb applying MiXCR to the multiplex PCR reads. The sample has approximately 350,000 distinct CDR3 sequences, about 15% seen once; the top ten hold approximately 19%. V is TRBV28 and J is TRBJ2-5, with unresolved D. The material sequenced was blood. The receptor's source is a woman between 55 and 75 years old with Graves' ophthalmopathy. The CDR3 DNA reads TGTGCCAGCAGTCGAACCATAGGCCTCCAGTACTTC. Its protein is CASSRTIGLQYF.